The 16 T cell receptor beta chains below were found in one sample sequenced in a study of Ad26.COV2.S vaccination and SARS-CoV-2 variants. The treatment here: around 19 received Ad26.COV2.S at low or high dose, single or two shots; 5 received placebo; per-sample allocation not given. Sampling was done on day 63 after the first vaccine or placebo injection. Clones were read by immunoSEQ multiplex PCR, and TCRdb kept only the in-frame ones, dropping some. The table includes roughly 350,000 clones, roughly 87% detected once. The sample was peripheral blood, taken in a trial of Ad26.COV2.S vaccine versus placebo. The receptor set was obtained from a person aged 18 to 59 who received the Ad26.COV2.S COVID-19 vaccine or a placebo.

The chain links TRBV2 to TRBJ1-2; tentative D call: TRBD1 (5 bases). CDR1 and CDR2 (germline): SNHLY, FYNNEI. CDR3 length: 12 residues. V was cut by 6 bases and J by 8 bases, with 13 bases left in between. CDR3 sequence: CASSRDDGGYTF. Written as DNA, the CDR3 is TGTGCCAGCAGCCGGGACGATGGAGGCTACACCTTC.

This clone was counted once. The chain is built from TRBV24-1 and TRBJ2-5; 11 bases map to TRBD2. The junction had 4 bases not matched to a gene; V was cut back by 3 bases and J by 2 bases. Germline lookup yields CDR1 KGHDR and CDR2 SFDVKD. This CDR3 spans 16 amino acids. The CDR3 DNA sequence: TGTGCCACCAGTGATACGACTAGCGGGGATCAAGAGACCCAGTACTTC. The encoded protein is CATSDTTSGDQETQYF.

About this clone itself: At one of its ends the junction is not consistent with the germline gene, which may arise from a read error. CDR3 sequence reads: CASSKGQGWQETQYF. In DNA, the CDR3 is TGTGCTAGCAGCAAGGGACAGGGGTGGCAAGAGACCCAGTACTTC. V usage is TRBV7-7 and J usage is TRBJ2-5; 10 nucleotides line up with TRBD1. In germline, CDR1 is SSHAT, CDR2 FNYEAQ (reference sequence). This CDR3 has 15 amino acids.

The rearrangement uses TRBV4-3 and TRBJ1-1; the D is unclear. V was trimmed by 0 bases and J by 1 base, leaving 6 bases between them. The germline CDR1 and CDR2 sequences are LGHNA and YSLEER. The CDR3 totals 14 residues. DNA of the CDR3: TGCGCCAGCAGCCAAGACCCCGGGAACACTGAAGCTTTCTTT. It yields the protein CASSQDPGNTEAFF.

This chain uses TRBV5-1 with TRBJ2-7; 10 nucleotides align to TRBD1. CDR1 is SGHRS, CDR2 YFSETQ, per germline. The CDR3 runs 14 residues. V lost 4 bases to trimming and J lost 7 bases; unmatched junction nucleotides: 8. The CDR3 DNA reads TGCGCCAGCAGCCCGGGACAGGGGCCCTGGGAGCAGTACTTC. It yields the protein CASSPGQGPWEQYF.

This clone appeared a single time. The rearrangement joins TRBV5-6 to TRBJ2-1; 7 nucleotides line up with TRBD1. The CDR3 consists of 16 residues. CDR1 SGHDT and CDR2 YYEEEE come from the germline V gene. V shed 3 bases, J shed 3 bases, and the junction held 9 bases outside the gene matches. CDR3 residues: CASSSTRQGNYNEQFF. The DNA of the CDR3 is TGTGCCAGCAGCTCAACGCGACAGGGAAACTACAATGAGCAGTTCTTC.

For the CDR3, the DNA is TGCGCCAGCAGCTTGGTTGGGGGCACCATGAGCTCCTACAATGAGCAGTTCTTC. This codes for CASSLVGGTMSSYNEQFF. J is TRBJ2-1 and V is TRBV5-1, with D possibly being TRBD1 (6 bases). The CDR3 contains 18 residues. Trimming pared 0 bases from V and 0 bases from J, leaving 16 bases between. Germline V gene data show CDR1 as SGHRS and CDR2 as YFSETQ.

This sequence joins TRBV19 and TRBJ2-7, with D possibly matching TRBD1 (5 bases). This CDR3 has 14 amino acids. Germline V gives CDR1 LNHDA, CDR2 SQIVND (reference sequence). The V end lost 5 bases, the J end lost 0 bases, and 11 bases lay between the germline ends. The CDR3 DNA reads as TGTGCCAGTAGTTGGAAGACAGACTCCTACGAGCAGTACTTC. Its translation: CASSWKTDSYEQYF.

The chain uses TRBV7-9 and TRBJ1-1; possibly TRBD1 for D (6 bases). Trimming stripped 3 bases from V and 4 bases from J, with 9 bases between. Germline V gene sequence: CDR1 SEHNR, CDR2 FQNEAQ (reference sequence). CDR3 length: 13 residues. CDR3 loop: CASSLGAGTEAFF. The CDR3 bases are TGTGCCAGCAGCTTGGGGGCCGGCACTGAAGCTTTCTTT. Filled out from reference TRBV7-9 and TRBJ1-1, the complete variable domain reads DTGVSQNPRHKITKRGQNVTFRCDPISEHNRLYWYRQTLGQGPEFLTYFQNEAQLEKSRLLSDRFSAERPKGSFSTLEIQRTEQGDSAMYLCASSLGAGTEAFFGQGTRLTVV.

The rearrangement joins TRBV28 to TRBJ1-5; possibly TRBD1 for D (6 bases). V lost 5 bases and J lost 2, with 16 bases in between. The CDR3 has 16 amino acids. Germline values: CDR1 MDHEN, CDR2 SYDVKM. The CDR3 region is CASSPSGGGGNQPQHF. In DNA, the CDR3 is TGTGCCAGCAGTCCCTCGGGTGGGGGCGGCAATCAGCCCCAGCATTTT.

The count of this clone is one. The chain links TRBV4-1 to TRBJ2-3; D is ambiguous. V lost 5 bases and J lost 1, with 16 bases in between. Germline-derived CDR1 and CDR2 are MGHRA and YSYEKL. This CDR3 region has 16 residues. CDR3 bases: TGCGCCAGCAGCGGAAGGGTGGCAGCCGGCACAGATACGCAGTATTTT. Amino acids: CASSGRVAAGTDTQYF.

This clone was observed once. The chain has TRBV6-2 or TRBV6-3 and TRBJ1-1; TRBD1 is a possible D gene (6 bases). The CDR3 runs to 17 residues. Germline loops: CDR1 MNHEY, CDR2 SVGEGT. V shed 2 bases and J shed 7 bases, with 23 bases lying between them. This CDR3 is CASSYSSGPGAYGEAFF. In nucleotides, the CDR3 is TGTGCCAGCAGTTACAGTTCTGGACCGGGGGCCTACGGTGAAGCTTTCTTT.

The chain couples TRBV7-2 to TRBJ2-2; D is perhaps TRBD1 or TRBD2 (5 bases each). V was cut by 1 base and J by 1 base, with 13 bases left in between. From germline, CDR1 is SGHTA and CDR2 FQGNSA. This CDR3 region has 17 residues. The CDR3 protein is CASSLGGWQKNTGELFF. The DNA of the CDR3 is TGTGCCAGCAGCTTAGGGGGGTGGCAGAAGAACACCGGGGAGCTGTTTTTT.

The rearrangement links TRBV7-9 to TRBJ1-1, with 7 bases matching TRBD1. CDR3 length: 11 amino acids. The germline V gene has CDR1 SEHNR and CDR2 FQNEAQ (reference sequence). V lost 6 bases and J lost 8; bases outside the gene matches: 3. The CDR3 protein is CASRTGMEAFF. The CDR3 nucleotides are TGTGCCAGCAGGACAGGGATGGAAGCTTTCTTT.

The J gene is TRBJ1-5, the V gene TRBV3-1 (or the pseudogene TRBV3-2), with D unclear. The CDR3 loop spans 14 amino acids. CDR1 and CDR2 from the germline V gene are LGHDT and YNNKEL (reference sequence). The V and J ends lost 1 base and 5 bases respectively, with 9 bases between them. The CDR3, as DNA: TGTGCCAGCAGCCAAGGGGGTGCTCATCAGCCCCAGCATTTT. It yields the protein CASSQGGAHQPQHF.

The rearrangement joins TRBV6-1 to TRBJ1-1, with D tentatively TRBD1 (5 bases). Trimming left V 2 bases short and J 6 bases short, with 19 bases between. Germline CDR1 is MNHNS and CDR2 is SASEGT. This CDR3 comprises 16 residues. CDR3 loop: CASSEWRQIREAEAFF. In DNA form, the CDR3 reads TGTGCCAGCAGTGAATGGAGACAGATAAGGGAGGCTGAAGCTTTCTTT.